This entry is about one T cell receptor (beta chain). Its antigen is unknown. The data were taken from a study of T cell responses to AZD1222 COVID-19 vaccine. The CDR3 consists of 14 residues. Between the trimmed V and J ends, which lost 9 bases and 7 bases, there was a span of 21 bases. CDR1 is LGHDT, CDR2 YNNKEL, per germline (reference sequence). Points from the study as a whole: The study reported that nearly half of spike-specific TCRs target unmutated variant regions.

Generated by immunoSEQ multiplex PCR, the TCRdb table keeps only in-frame clones and is missing some. The data hold more than 55,000 clones, with around 80% observed a single time. The sample here was peripheral blood, taken 28 days after the second AZD1222 dose. J is TRBJ1-1 and V is TRBV3-1 (or the pseudogene TRBV3-2); D is undetermined. The source is an adult who received the AZD1222 COVID-19 vaccine. CDR3 nucleotides: TGTGCCAGTAGAAAAGGGTTTTACTCTAGTGAAGCTTTCTTT. Translation gives CASRKGFYSSEAFF.